This passage covers 18 T cell receptor beta chains from one sample sequenced in a study of T cells in localized non-small cell lung cancer. Measured with immunoSEQ multiplex PCR; TCRdb has only the in-frame clones, and not every one. Of tens of thousands of clones in the sample, 90% are singletons; the top ten hold about 1%. Specimen: peripheral blood, collected before any cancer treatment. These receptors were collected from a woman aged 35-70 years with stage I lung adenocarcinoma.

The genes are TRBV7-2 and TRBJ1-1, with TRBD1 as a possible D gene (6 bases). The CDR3 extends over 13 amino acids. Trimming took 5 bases from V and 1 from J, leaving 8 bases between them. Germline V lookup: CDR1 SGHTA, CDR2 FQGNSA. For the CDR3, the DNA is TGTGCCAGCAGCACGGGACAGAACACTGAAGCTTTCTTT. Translated, it gives CASSTGQNTEAFF.

The table lists this clone with a few counts. This chain uses TRBV5-4 with TRBJ2-2, with 11 bases aligning to TRBD2. Unmatched junction bases numbered 7, after V lost 4 bases and J lost 5 bases. This CDR3 spans 16 amino acids. Germline V gene data show CDR1 as SGHNT and CDR2 as YYREEE (reference sequence). The CDR3 bases are TGTGCCAGCAGCCAAGTAGCGGGAGGGGGGACCGGGGAGCTGTTTTTT. Translating it yields CASSQVAGGGTGELFF.

The CDR3 nucleotides are TGTGCCAGCAGCCCCTCCGGACAGGGGAACGATAATTCACCCCTCCACTTT. Residues: CASSPSGQGNDNSPLHF. The rearrangement joins TRBV7-8 to TRBJ1-6; 9 nucleotides match TRBD1. Trimming at V came to 5 bases and at J to 5 bases, leaving 10 bases not matched to a gene. Germline V gives CDR1 SGHVS, CDR2 FQNEAQ. This CDR3 region has 17 residues.

This chain connects TRBV7-9 to TRBJ1-3; weak D call: TRBD1 (5 bases). Germline-derived CDR1 and CDR2 are SEHNR and FQNEAQ (reference sequence). The CDR3 is 13 residues long. Trimming took off 5 bases at V and 9 bases at J, with 14 bases between the two ends. In nucleotides, the CDR3 is TGTGCCAGCAGCCCCGGGACCGGGCTCACCATATATTTT. Translating it yields CASSPGTGLTIYF.

V gene TRBV5-1 combines with J gene TRBJ1-2, with TRBD1 matching 9 bases. Germline V gene data show CDR1 as SGHRS and CDR2 as YFSETQ. The length of the CDR3 is 15 residues. V lost 4 bases, J lost 5 bases, and 9 bases stayed unmatched. The CDR3 DNA sequence: TGCGCCAGCAGCGCCGGACAGGGGCGTTTATATGGCTACACCTTC. Its protein product is CASSAGQGRLYGYTF.

The chain is built from TRBV13 and TRBJ2-5; no clear D gene. Germline loops: CDR1 PRHDT, CDR2 FYEKMQ (reference sequence). Trimming left V 5 bases short and J 4 bases short, with 5 bases between. CDR3 size: 11 residues. The CDR3 region has the DNA TGTGCCAGCAGCCCGGGAGAGACCCAGTACTTC. This codes for CASSPGETQYF.

The chain is built from TRBV7-2 and TRBJ1-3, with a tentative D call TRBD1 (5 bases). Germline V gives CDR1 SGHTA, CDR2 FQGNSA. Trimming shortened V by 4 bases and J by 0 bases, and 13 bases separated the two germline ends. The CDR3 consists of 16 residues. The CDR3, as DNA: TGTGCCAGCAGCTACCCCGGGACCACCTCTGGAAACACCATATATTTT. This translates into CASSYPGTTSGNTIYF.

This clone has a handful of counts. The chain carries TRBV11-2 and TRBJ1-3; perhaps TRBD1 as D (5 bases). Germline lookup yields CDR1 SGHAT and CDR2 FQNNGV. The ends were cut back, 1 base at V and 4 bases at J, with 11 bases in the middle. CDR3 length: 15 residues. The CDR3 loop reads CASSLVGEAGNTIYF. The CDR3 region has the DNA TGTGCCAGCAGCTTAGTGGGGGAAGCCGGAAACACCATATATTTT.

The chain is built from TRBV7-2 and TRBJ1-5; D not certain. The CDR3 length is 13 residues. With 5 bases removed from V and 2 bases from J, the gap between germline ends came to 7 bases. Germline V gene sequence: CDR1 SGHTA, CDR2 FQGNSA. CDR3 in DNA: TGTGCCAGCAGCCCGGACGGCAATCAGCCCCAGCATTTT. It encodes CASSPDGNQPQHF. The entire variable domain, with the rest obtained from reference TRBV7-2 and TRBJ1-5, is as follows: GAGVSQSPSNKVTEKGKDVELRCDPISGHTALYWYRQSLGQGLEFLIYFQGNSAPDKSGLPSDRFSAERTGGSVSTLTIQRTQQEDSAVYLCASSPDGNQPQHFGDGTRLSIL.

The chain is built from TRBV19 and TRBJ1-2; D gene uncertain. The germline V gene encodes CDR1 LNHDA and CDR2 SQIVND (reference sequence). The V and J ends lost 6 bases and 0 bases respectively, with 14 bases between them. The CDR3 extends over 15 amino acids. CDR3 residues: CASRAASSPNYGYTF. Here the CDR3 DNA reads TGTGCCAGTAGGGCCGCCAGTTCACCTAACTATGGCTACACCTTC.

J is TRBJ1-1 and V is TRBV7-2; 7 bases align to TRBD1. The germline gives CDR1 SGHTA, CDR2 FQGNSA. With 3 bases clipped from V and 1 base from J, the junction kept 2 bases outside the gene matches. The length of the CDR3 is 14 residues. CDR3 nucleotides: TGTGCCAGCAGCTTCCAGGGGGGGAACACTGAAGCTTTCTTT. Translating gives CASSFQGGNTEAFF.

V and J are TRBV4-3 and TRBJ1-1; no reliable D call. Per the germline V gene, CDR1 is LGHNA and CDR2 is YSLEER. The V end lost 0 bases, the J end lost 1 base, and 12 bases lay between the germline ends. The CDR3 is 16 residues long. The CDR3 coding sequence is TGCGCCAGCAGCCAAGAGAGGGAAGGAGGGAACACTGAAGCTTTCTTT. As protein: CASSQEREGGNTEAFF.

The rearrangement joins TRBV18 to TRBJ2-3; a weak D match, TRBD1 (6 bases). Germline CDR1 reads KGHSH; CDR2 reads LQKENI. V lost 2 bases, J lost 1 base, and 13 bases lay in between. The CDR3 covers 16 residues. This CDR3 is CASSPDRIQRTDTQYF. The CDR3 nucleotides read TGTGCCAGCTCACCAGACAGGATCCAACGCACAGATACGCAGTATTTT.

This sequence joins TRBV7-2 and TRBJ1-4, with a possible D match to TRBD1 (6 bases). There are 14 residues in the CDR3. V shed 3 bases and J shed 3 bases, with 8 bases lying between them. In germline, CDR1 is SGHTA, CDR2 FQGNSA. CDR3 protein: CASSLRGANEKLFF. DNA for the CDR3: TGTGCCAGCAGCTTGAGGGGGGCTAATGAAAAACTGTTTTTT.

J is TRBJ1-6 and V is TRBV7-2; D remains unclear. Germline loops: CDR1 SGHTA, CDR2 FQGNSA. The CDR3 has 15 amino acids. Trimming took 2 bases from V and 9 from J, leaving 14 bases between them. The CDR3, as DNA: TGTGCCAGCAGCTTATCAGGACGGCCTTTTTCACCCCTCCACTTT. It translates to CASSLSGRPFSPLHF.

The chain is built from TRBV7-7 and TRBJ2-3; 10 bases agree with TRBD2. CDR3 length: 14 residues. Germline V CDR1 and CDR2: SSHAT, FNYEAQ (reference sequence). The V and J ends lost 2 bases and 4 bases, in that order; junction bases with no gene match: 0. CDR3 DNA sequence: TGTGCCAGCAGCTTAAGCGGGGGGGCAGATACGCAGTATTTT. Protein product: CASSLSGGADTQYF.

This clone showed up just once. The V gene is TRBV7-9, the J gene TRBJ2-1; D gene ambiguous. Germline-derived CDR1 and CDR2 are SEHNR and FQNEAQ (reference sequence). The V and J ends lost 3 bases and 9 bases respectively, with 9 bases between them. This CDR3 region has 12 residues. The CDR3 loop reads CASSFQRSEQFF. The CDR3 DNA reads as TGTGCCAGCAGCTTCCAGAGGAGTGAGCAGTTCTTC. Full variable domain (remainder filled in from reference TRBV7-9 and TRBJ2-1): DTGVSQNPRHKITKRGQNVTFRCDPISEHNRLYWYRQTLGQGPEFLTYFQNEAQLEKSRLLSDRFSAERPKGSFSTLEIQRTEQGDSAMYLCASSFQRSEQFFGPGTRLTVL.

The rearrangement uses TRBV2 and TRBJ1-6, with no clear D. The V and J ends lost 7 bases and 7 bases respectively, with 8 bases between them. Germline V lookup: CDR1 SNHLY, CDR2 FYNNEI. CDR3 size: 12 residues. The CDR3 sequence: CASKGGNSPLHF. As DNA, the CDR3 is TGTGCCAGCAAGGGCGGAAATTCACCCCTCCACTTT.